This TCR beta chain was profiled in a study of blood T cell repertoires in COVID-19. Study background: In each case, the material was cDNA or gDNA derived from T cells, B-cell-depleted T cells, or PBMCs.

This clone was detected a few times. Germline CDR1 and CDR2: SGDLS and YYNGEE. V trimming: 4 bases; J trimming: 3 bases; junction bases outside the gene matches: 7. This CDR3 has 15 residues. In the source study's methods: Estimates of nucleated cell counts were drawn from the amplification of reference gene primers. This table comes from immunoSEQ multiplex PCR, and its TCRdb copy is limited to in-frame clones, with some not included. That table furnishes V, J and clone size, whereas the DNA furnished D and trimming. The repertoire holds about 150,000 clones, more than 60% seen once, with around 17% in the top ten.

The genes are TRBV9 and TRBJ1-1, with 9 bases that match TRBD1. This clonotype originated in a man aged 50 or older with acute or convalescent COVID-19. The sequencing sample was made of peripheral blood. The CDR3 loop reads CASSSRTGADTEAFF. CDR3 coding DNA: TGTGCCAGCAGCTCCCGGACAGGGGCGGACACTGAAGCTTTCTTT.